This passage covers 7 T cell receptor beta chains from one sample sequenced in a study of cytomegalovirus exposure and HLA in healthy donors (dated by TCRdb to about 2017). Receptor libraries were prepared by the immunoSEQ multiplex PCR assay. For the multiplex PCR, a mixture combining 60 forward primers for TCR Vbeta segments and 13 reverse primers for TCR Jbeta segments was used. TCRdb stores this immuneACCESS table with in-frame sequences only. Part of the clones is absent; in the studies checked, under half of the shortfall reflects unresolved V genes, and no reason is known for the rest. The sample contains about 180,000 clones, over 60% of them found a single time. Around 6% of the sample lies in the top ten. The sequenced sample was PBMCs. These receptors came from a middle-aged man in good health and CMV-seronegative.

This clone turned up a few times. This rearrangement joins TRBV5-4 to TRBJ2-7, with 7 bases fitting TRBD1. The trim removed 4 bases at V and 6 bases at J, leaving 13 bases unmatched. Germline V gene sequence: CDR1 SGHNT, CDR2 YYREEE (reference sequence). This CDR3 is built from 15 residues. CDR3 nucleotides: TGTGCCAGCAGCCCGGGGACAGACCCTACTCTCGAGCAGTACTTC. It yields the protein CASSPGTDPTLEQYF.

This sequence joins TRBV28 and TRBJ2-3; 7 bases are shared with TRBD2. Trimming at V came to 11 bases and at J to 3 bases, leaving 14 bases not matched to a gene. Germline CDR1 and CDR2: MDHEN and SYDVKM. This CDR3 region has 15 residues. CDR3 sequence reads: CAHRSGSAGTDTQYF. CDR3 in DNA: TGTGCCCACCGTAGCGGGTCCGCTGGGACAGATACGCAGTATTTT.

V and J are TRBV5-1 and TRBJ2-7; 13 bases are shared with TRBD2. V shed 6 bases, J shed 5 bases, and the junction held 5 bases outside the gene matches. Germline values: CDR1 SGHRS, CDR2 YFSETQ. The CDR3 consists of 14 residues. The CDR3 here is CASTGLAGDNEQYF. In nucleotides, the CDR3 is TGCGCCAGCACTGGACTAGCGGGGGACAACGAGCAGTACTTC.

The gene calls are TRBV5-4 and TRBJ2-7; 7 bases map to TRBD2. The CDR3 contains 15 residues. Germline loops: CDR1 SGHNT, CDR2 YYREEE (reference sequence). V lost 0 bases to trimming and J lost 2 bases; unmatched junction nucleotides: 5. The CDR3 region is CASSLGGGGAYEQYF. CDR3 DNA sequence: TGTGCCAGCAGCTTGGGAGGCGGGGGAGCCTACGAGCAGTACTTC.

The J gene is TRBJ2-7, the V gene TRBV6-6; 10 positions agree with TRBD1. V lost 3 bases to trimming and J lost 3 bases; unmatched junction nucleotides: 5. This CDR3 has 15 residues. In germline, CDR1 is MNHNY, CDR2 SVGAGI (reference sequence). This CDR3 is CASSYPGQGGYEQYF. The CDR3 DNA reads TGTGCCAGCAGTTATCCCGGACAGGGGGGCTACGAGCAGTACTTC.

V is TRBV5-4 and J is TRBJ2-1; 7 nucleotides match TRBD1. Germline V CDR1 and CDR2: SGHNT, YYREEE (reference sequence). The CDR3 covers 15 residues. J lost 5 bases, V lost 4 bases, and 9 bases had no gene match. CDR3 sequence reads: CASSRPGTANNEQFF. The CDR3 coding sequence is TGTGCCAGCAGCCGACCTGGGACAGCGAACAATGAGCAGTTCTTC.

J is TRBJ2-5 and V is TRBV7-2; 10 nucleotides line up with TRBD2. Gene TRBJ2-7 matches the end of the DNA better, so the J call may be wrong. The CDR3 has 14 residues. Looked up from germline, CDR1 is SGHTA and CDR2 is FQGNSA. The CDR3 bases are TGTGCCAGCAGCTTAGCAGCGGGAGGGTACGAGCAGTACTTC. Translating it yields CASSLAAGGYEQYF.